The 18 T cell receptor beta chains in this list originate from one sample, sequenced in a study of OX40 agonist ivuxolimab in advanced cancers. Some clones are missing from TCRdb's copy, which holds only in-frame ones; the method was immunoSEQ multiplex PCR. The table lists under 85,000 clones, around nine tenths of them singletons. The specimen was CD4+ or CD8+ T cells sorted from blood, collected in a trial of the OX40 agonist ivuxolimab. The receptors here all came from an adult with an advanced solid tumor such as melanoma, head and neck, liver or kidney cancer.

This chain links TRBV11-1 with TRBJ2-5; 12 bases are a match to TRBD2. The CDR3 is 16 amino acids. Germline V gene sequence: CDR1 SGHAT, CDR2 FQDESV (reference sequence). V shed 5 bases and J 4 bases; nucleotides not matched to a gene: 8. CDR3 region: CASSPLAGGVPETQYF. The CDR3 DNA reads TGTGCCAGCAGCCCTCTAGCGGGGGGGGTACCAGAGACCCAGTACTTC.

A few counts support this clone. This sequence joins TRBV9 and TRBJ2-2; D assignment may be TRBD1 or TRBD2 (6 bases each). Germline CDR1 reads SGDLS; CDR2 reads YYNGEE. The ends were cut back, 4 bases at V and 3 bases at J, with 16 bases in the middle. The CDR3 contains 16 residues. CDR3 nucleotide sequence: TGTGCCAGCAGCACTCTCTCGGGGGCTGACACCGGGGAGCTGTTTTTT. Translating gives CASSTLSGADTGELFF.

V and J are TRBV5-4 and TRBJ1-2, with D maybe TRBD1 (5 bases). Germline V gene data show CDR1 as SGHNT and CDR2 as YYREEE (reference sequence). Trimming cost V 0 bases and J 8 bases, with 11 bases left between them. This CDR3 spans 13 amino acids. The CDR3 protein is CASSLDGARGYTF. The CDR3 DNA is TGTGCCAGCAGCTTGGACGGGGCGCGAGGCTACACCTTC.

For this clone: The sample holds other DNA sequences that translate to the same CDR3. The V call is TRBV28, the J call TRBJ2-5, with a possible D match to TRBD1 (6 bases). CDR1 and CDR2 from the germline V gene are MDHEN and SYDVKM. The ends were cut back, 6 bases at V and 1 base at J, with 6 bases in the middle. This CDR3 is 12 amino acids long. The CDR3 DNA reads as TGTGCCAGCAGACAGGGCCAAGAGACCCAGTACTTC. This gives the protein CASRQGQETQYF.

This chain uses TRBV21-1 with TRBJ2-5; the D call of TRBD1 is as the table states it, not checked on the DNA. TRBV21-1 is noted as a pseudogene. The CDR3 extends over 13 amino acids. This chain's CDR3 is CASSNRVEETQYF. CDR3 nucleotide sequence: TGTGCCAGCAGCAACAGGGTGGAGGAGACCCAGTACTTC.

The rearrangement uses TRBV19 and TRBJ2-1, with D perhaps TRBD1 (5 bases). This CDR3 is built from 15 residues. Germline CDR1 and CDR2: LNHDA and SQIVND (reference sequence). Trimming stripped 7 bases from V and 1 base from J, with 14 bases between. This CDR3 is CASKDTILSYNEQFF. In nucleotides, the CDR3 is TGTGCCAGTAAGGACACCATCCTGTCCTACAATGAGCAGTTCTTC.

The chain uses TRBV10-2 and TRBJ2-3, with 9 bases that match TRBD1. V lost 6 bases to trimming and J lost 4 bases; unmatched junction nucleotides: 14. Looked up from germline, CDR1 is WSHSY and CDR2 is SAAADI. The CDR3 runs 17 residues. The CDR3, as DNA: TGCGCCAGCAGGGGGGGACAGGGTCTCGTCGGCGCAGATACGCAGTATTTT. It translates to CASRGGQGLVGADTQYF.

The V and J genes are TRBV5-4 and TRBJ2-5; 7 positions match TRBD2. This CDR3 contains 15 residues. CDR1 and CDR2 from the germline V gene are SGHNT and YYREEE (reference sequence). With 1 base clipped from V and 5 bases from J, the junction kept 8 bases outside the gene matches. The CDR3 sequence is CASSLSGGLKETQYF. The CDR3 DNA reads as TGTGCCAGCAGCTTGTCGGGGGGTTTGAAGGAGACCCAGTACTTC.

The V call is TRBV18, the J call TRBJ2-3; the D gene is possibly TRBD2 (6 bases). This CDR3 comprises 14 residues. Germline V gene lookup returns CDR1 KGHSH and CDR2 LQKENI. Between the trimmed V and J ends, which lost 4 bases and 4 bases, there was a span of 12 bases. CDR3 DNA sequence: TGTGCCAGCTCACGGCCCGGGACTTCAGATACGCAGTATTTT. Amino acid sequence: CASSRPGTSDTQYF.

This clone was observed a handful of times. This rearrangement joins TRBV7-9 to TRBJ1-3, with D hard to call. The germline V gene encodes CDR1 SEHNR and CDR2 FQNEAQ (reference sequence). This CDR3 is built from 10 residues. V lost 8 bases and J lost 4, with 3 bases in between. CDR3 sequence reads: CASSGNTIYF. CDR3 nucleotides: TGTGCCAGCTCAGGAAACACCATATATTTT.

The chain combines TRBV5-8 with TRBJ1-3; D gene unclear. Germline-derived CDR1 and CDR2 are SGHTS and YDEGEE. Trimming took off 2 bases at V and 1 base at J, with 10 bases between the two ends. The CDR3 is made up of 15 amino acids. The CDR3 spells CASSLWAGSGNTIYF. CDR3 DNA: TGTGCCAGCAGCTTATGGGCTGGGTCTGGAAACACCATATATTTT.

The chain couples TRBV6-1 to TRBJ1-2, with a possible D match to TRBD1 (5 bases). Germline CDR1 MNHNS, CDR2 SASEGT. V dropped 3 bases and J dropped 5 bases, with 25 bases sitting between them. The CDR3 is made up of 18 amino acids. The CDR3 region has the DNA TGTGCCAGCAGTGAGAGGGCAGGCTGGGCCGCGGGGGGTTATGGCTACACCTTC. As protein: CASSERAGWAAGGYGYTF.

This clone was detected once. The gene calls are TRBV6-1 and TRBJ2-7; 9 bases line up with TRBD1. CDR1 and CDR2 (germline): MNHNS, SASEGT. There are 12 residues in the CDR3. CDR3 sequence: CASSKGQGMLAV. The CDR3 nucleotides are TGTGCCAGCAGTAAAGGACAGGGGATGTTAGCTGTC.

The table lists this clone with a few counts. The chain has TRBV5-4 and TRBJ1-2; the match to TRBD1 covers 8 bases. The CDR3 is 14 amino acids. Losses at the gene ends were 4 bases for V and 8 bases for J; bases not matched to a gene: 10. Germline lookup yields CDR1 SGHNT and CDR2 YYREEE (reference sequence). The CDR3 DNA follows: TGTGCCAGCAGCCGCGACAGGGGTTCGGACGGCTACACCTTC. It translates to CASSRDRGSDGYTF.

DNA of the CDR3: TGTGCCAGCAGCTGGGGGGGACAGAGGAACACTGAAGCTTTCTTT. This encodes CASSWGGQRNTEAFF. This sequence joins TRBV7-9 and TRBJ1-1, with TRBD1 matching 7 bases. V lost 4 bases to trimming and J lost 1 base; unmatched junction nucleotides: 6. This CDR3 comprises 15 residues. Germline-derived CDR1 and CDR2 are SEHNR and FQNEAQ (reference sequence).

DNA of the CDR3: TGCGCCAGCAGCCAGACCGGGACAGGAAACTATGGCTACACCTTC. Translating gives CASSQTGTGNYGYTF. The genes are TRBV4-3 and TRBJ1-2; 8 bases map to TRBD1. The CDR3 is 15 residues long. Losses at the gene ends were 3 bases for V and 2 bases for J; bases not matched to a gene: 5. Germline V lookup: CDR1 LGHNA, CDR2 YSLEER.

For the CDR3, the DNA is TGTGCCAGCAGCCCTCCGACGGCAGGGGGTAATTCACCCCTCCACTTT. Protein sequence: CASSPPTAGGNSPLHF. This chain joins TRBV9 and TRBJ1-6; 7 nucleotides agree with TRBD1. V gave up 4 bases and J gave up 6 bases; unmatched junction bases: 10. The CDR3 loop spans 16 amino acids. Germline V gene sequence: CDR1 SGDLS, CDR2 YYNGEE.

The chain has TRBV7-3 and TRBJ1-1, with 9 bases lining up with TRBD1. The CDR3 is made up of 13 amino acids. The germline V gene encodes CDR1 SGHTA and CDR2 FQGTGA. V lost 6 bases and J lost 5; bases outside the gene matches: 4. The CDR3 bases are TGTGCCAGCAGGGGACAGGGCTATACTGAAGCTTTCTTT. Translation: CASRGQGYTEAFF.